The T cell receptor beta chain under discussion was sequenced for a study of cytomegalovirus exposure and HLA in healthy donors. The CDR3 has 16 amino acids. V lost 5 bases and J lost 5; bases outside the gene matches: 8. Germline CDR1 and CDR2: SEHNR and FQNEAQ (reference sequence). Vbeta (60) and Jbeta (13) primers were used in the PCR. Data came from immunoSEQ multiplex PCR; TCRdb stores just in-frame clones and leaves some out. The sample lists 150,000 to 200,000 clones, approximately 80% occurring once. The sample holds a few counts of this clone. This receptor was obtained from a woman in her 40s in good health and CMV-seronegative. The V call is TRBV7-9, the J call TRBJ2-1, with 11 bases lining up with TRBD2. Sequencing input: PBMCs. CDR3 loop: CASSPPGLAADNEQFF. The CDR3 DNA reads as TGTGCCAGCAGCCCCCCGGGACTAGCGGCTGACAATGAGCAGTTCTTC. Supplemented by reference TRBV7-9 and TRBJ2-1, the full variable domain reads DTGVSQNPRHKITKRGQNVTFRCDPISEHNRLYWYRQTLGQGPEFLTYFQNEAQLEKSRLLSDRFSAERPKGSFSTLEIQRTEQGDSAMYLCASSPPGLAADNEQFFGPGTRLTVL.